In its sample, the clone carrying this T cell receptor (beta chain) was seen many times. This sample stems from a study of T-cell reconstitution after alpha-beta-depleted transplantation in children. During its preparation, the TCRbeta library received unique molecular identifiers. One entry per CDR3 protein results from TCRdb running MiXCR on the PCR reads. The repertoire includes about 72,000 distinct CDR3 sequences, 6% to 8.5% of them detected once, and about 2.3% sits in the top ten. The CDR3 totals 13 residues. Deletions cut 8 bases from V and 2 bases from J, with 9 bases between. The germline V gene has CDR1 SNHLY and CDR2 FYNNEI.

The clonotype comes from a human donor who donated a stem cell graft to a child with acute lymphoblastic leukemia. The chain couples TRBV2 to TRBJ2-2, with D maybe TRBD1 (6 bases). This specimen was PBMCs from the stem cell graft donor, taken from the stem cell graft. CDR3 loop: CASRGQNTGELFF. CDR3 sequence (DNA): TGTGCCAGCCGGGGACAAAACACCGGGGAGCTGTTTTTT.